This record concerns one T cell receptor beta chain sequence. Its cognate antigen is unknown. TCRdb itself ran the reads through MiXCR, one entry per CDR3 protein. The repertoire includes 250,000 to 300,000 distinct CDR3 sequences, roughly 21% of them detected once, and approximately 19% sits in the top ten. This specimen comes from a study of T cell repertoires in cytomegalovirus infection. At the level of the study: As its CMV epitopes, the study selected recently identified HLA-C-restricted and well-studied HLA-B-restricted targets. Indications of both CMV infection and matching HLA type were provided by public TCR beta signatures.

Study findings and constraints: Within the response measured ex vivo, HLA-C-restricted CMV-specific TCR beta clonotypes were dominant. Of the TCR beta families, the public ones yielded a cumulative frequency that identified carriers of CMV plus the relevant HLA.

The sequence derives from a human donor in good health (CMV status not recorded). Some clones in this sample may be carry-over from other donors' samples. Sequencing used cultured PBMCs, obtained from culture after CMV antigen stimulation.

The CDR3 region is CASSRDRGGELFF. CDR3 nucleotides: TGTGCCAGCAGCCGGGACAGGGGAGGAGAACTGTTTTTT. The V call is TRBV6-4, the J call TRBJ1-4; 10 positions match TRBD1. This CDR3 contains 13 residues. Germline CDR1 MRHNA, CDR2 SNTAGT. V trimming: 6 bases; J trimming: 12 bases; junction bases outside the gene matches: 7.